These 2 T cell receptor beta chains were sequenced from one sample in a study of control samples from healthy donors and cancer patients. TCRdb's copy holds only in-frame clones and misses some; the assay was immunoSEQ multiplex PCR. The data contain 120,000 to 150,000 clones, just under 95% of them singletons. The sample taken for sequencing was blood. Receptors were obtained from a man aged 30 to 39 in good health.

This CDR3 reads CASSQQGLETQYF. As DNA, the CDR3 is TGTGCCAGCAGTCAACAGGGTTTAGAGACCCAGTACTTC. V gene TRBV2 combines with J gene TRBJ2-5; D may be TRBD1 (6 bases). Trimming pared 5 bases from V and 4 bases from J, leaving 11 bases between. The CDR3 is 13 residues long. Germline CDR1 reads SNHLY; CDR2 reads FYNNEI.

This clone was observed once. The chain combines TRBV5-1 with TRBJ1-1, with D possibly TRBD1 on 6 matching bases. V was trimmed by 0 bases and J by 0 bases, leaving 9 bases between them. There are 15 residues in the CDR3. CDR1 and CDR2 from the germline V gene are SGHRS and YFSETQ. CDR3 in DNA: TGCGCCAGCAGCTTGGACAGGGCCGTGAACACTGAAGCTTTCTTT. Translated, it gives CASSLDRAVNTEAFF.